Below are 23 T cell receptor beta chains sequenced from a single sample in a study of cytomegalovirus exposure and HLA in healthy donors. Researchers ran the PCR with 60 Vbeta and 13 Jbeta primers. TCRdb's table, derived via immunoSEQ multiplex PCR, lists solely in-frame clones and lacks some. The sample has around 67,000 clones, about 61% seen once. The sequenced material came from PBMCs. All receptors come from a woman between 45 and 65 years old in good health and CMV-seronegative.

This clone was picked up a small number of times. V and J are TRBV7-8 and TRBJ2-5; D not resolved. V was cut by 2 bases and J by 6 bases, with 16 bases left in between. There are 15 residues in the CDR3. Per germline, CDR1 SGHVS and CDR2 FQNEAQ. As DNA, the CDR3 is TGTGCCAGCAGCTTAAGTTTTGTCGGGTTAAAGACCCAGTACTTC. This translates into CASSLSFVGLKTQYF.

The chain recombines TRBV4-3 with TRBJ2-4; 7 bases align to TRBD2. V was clipped by 2 bases and J by 1 base; unmatched bases: 14. CDR1 is LGHNA and CDR2 is YSLEER in the germline V gene. This CDR3 is 19 amino acids long. The CDR3 coding sequence is TGCGCCAGCAGCCAAAGCTGGGGGGAGGGCCGGGTTGCCAAAAACATTCAGTACTTC. Amino acid sequence: CASSQSWGEGRVAKNIQYF.

This clone was observed a handful of times. The CDR3 DNA reads TGTGCCAGTAGGGATCACTGGGGCGGCTACAATGAGCAGTTCTTC. This encodes CASRDHWGGYNEQFF. The J gene is TRBJ2-1, the V gene TRBV19; possible D gene TRBD1, 5 bases. The CDR3 is made up of 15 amino acids. V lost 6 bases, J lost 3 bases, and 15 bases lay in between. Germline values: CDR1 LNHDA, CDR2 SQIVND (reference sequence).

This clone was detected only a few times. The rearrangement links TRBV29-1 to TRBJ2-5; D not resolved. Germline V gives CDR1 SQVTM, CDR2 ANQGSEA. Trimming removed 1 base from V and 7 bases from J, with 10 bases in between. The CDR3 is made up of 12 amino acids. The DNA for the CDR3 is TGCAGCGTTGAAGTACGTGCAGGGACCCAGTACTTC. This sequence encodes CSVEVRAGTQYF.

This clone turned up a few times. The chain links TRBV6-6 to TRBJ1-1; TRBD1 agrees at 8 bases. CDR3 length equals 14 residues. Germline assignment: CDR1 MNHNY and CDR2 SVGAGI (reference sequence). J gave up 5 bases and V 6 bases, and 8 bases lay outside the gene matches. CDR3 DNA sequence: TGTGCCAGCAGGGACAGGGAGTACCCGACTGAAGCTTTCTTT. This gives the protein CASRDREYPTEAFF.

The rearrangement uses TRBV7-2 and TRBJ2-1; 8 bases fit TRBD1. Germline V lookup: CDR1 SGHTA, CDR2 FQGNSA. The CDR3 totals 15 residues. V gave up 4 bases and J gave up 0 bases; unmatched junction bases: 2. The CDR3 nucleotides are TGTGCCAGCAGCTCCGACAGGGGCTCCTACAATGAGCAGTTCTTC. This codes for CASSSDRGSYNEQFF.

J is TRBJ2-2 and V is TRBV5-1; TRBD2 agrees at 9 bases. The CDR3 is 17 residues long. V lost 4 bases to trimming and J lost 5 bases; unmatched junction nucleotides: 12. Per the germline V gene, CDR1 is SGHRS and CDR2 is YFSETQ. The CDR3 sequence: CASSQGLASQITGELFF. The DNA for the CDR3 is TGCGCCAGCAGCCAGGGACTAGCATCACAAATTACCGGGGAGCTGTTTTTT.

The V gene is TRBV5-4, the J gene TRBJ2-1, with D possibly TRBD2 on 6 matching bases. Germline V gene lookup returns CDR1 SGHNT and CDR2 YYREEE (reference sequence). The V gene lost 5 bases and the J gene lost 4 bases, with 16 bases spanning the gap. There are 15 residues in the CDR3. DNA for the CDR3: TGTGCCAGCAGAAAACGGGACTGGGAATACAATGAGCAGTTCTTC. Translation gives CASRKRDWEYNEQFF. The variable domain in full, with the rest retrieved from reference TRBV5-4 and TRBJ2-1, is ETGVTQSPTHLIKTRGQQVTLRCSSQSGHNTVSWYQQALGQGPQFIFQYYREEENGRGNFPPRFSGLQFPNYSSELNVNALELDDSALYLCASRKRDWEYNEQFFGPGTRLTVL.

The V gene is TRBV6-6, the J gene TRBJ2-7, with D maybe TRBD1 (6 bases). Between the trimmed V and J ends, which lost 7 bases and 1 base, there was a span of 14 bases. The germline V gene has CDR1 MNHNY and CDR2 SVGAGI (reference sequence). The CDR3 is 14 amino acids. The CDR3 coding sequence is TGTGCCAGCACCCGGACAGCCGGTTCCTACGAGCAGTACTTC. It yields the protein CASTRTAGSYEQYF.

V and J are TRBV28 and TRBJ2-5, with TRBD2 matching 11 bases. The J segment lost 5 bases and the V segment lost 4 bases, leaving 6 bases of the junction unmatched. The CDR3 covers 15 residues. Per the germline V gene, CDR1 is MDHEN and CDR2 is SYDVKM. CDR3 in amino acids: CASSSLTSGMETQYF. In DNA, the CDR3 is TGTGCCAGCAGTTCCCTGACTAGCGGGATGGAGACCCAGTACTTC.

V gene TRBV27 combines with J gene TRBJ2-5, with TRBD2 matching over 8 bases. Per germline, CDR1 MNHEY and CDR2 SMNVEV (reference sequence). This CDR3 contains 14 residues. V shed 5 bases and J 2 bases; nucleotides not matched to a gene: 4. The CDR3 here is CASSIGLAQETQYF. CDR3 nucleotides: TGTGCCAGCAGTATCGGACTAGCTCAAGAGACCCAGTACTTC.

The rearrangement joins TRBV28 to TRBJ2-4, with TRBD2 matching 9 bases. Looked up from germline, CDR1 is MDHEN and CDR2 is SYDVKM. The trim removed 4 bases at V and 4 bases at J, leaving 23 bases unmatched. The CDR3 is 21 residues long. The CDR3 bases are TGTGCCAGCAGTTCCTCGAGGCTAGCGGGACCTTTGGGCTGGGGTAAAAACATTCAGTACTTC. It is translated as CASSSSRLAGPLGWGKNIQYF.

This chain connects TRBV4-2 to TRBJ2-3; 9 nucleotides agree with TRBD2. CDR1 and CDR2 (germline): LGHNA, YNFKEQ. V was pared by 0 bases and J by 4 bases, with 2 bases of the junction left unmatched. The CDR3 runs to 15 residues. Written as DNA, the CDR3 is TGTGCCAGCAGCCAAGAGGTAGCGGGGGCAGATACGCAGTATTTT. It is translated as CASSQEVAGADTQYF.

This chain links TRBV9 with TRBJ2-1, with TRBD1 identical over 7 bases. Trimming cost V 4 bases and J 2 bases; bases outside gene matches: 6. In germline, CDR1 is SGDLS, CDR2 YYNGEE. The CDR3 loop spans 15 amino acids. The CDR3, as DNA: TGTGCCAGCAGCCCACGGACAGGCGCCTACAATGAGCAGTTCTTC. Protein sequence: CASSPRTGAYNEQFF.

The chain is built from TRBV7-2 and TRBJ1-2, with D possibly TRBD1 on 5 matching bases. CDR1 is SGHTA and CDR2 is FQGNSA in the germline V gene. The CDR3 length is 14 residues. Trimming removed 3 bases from V and 2 bases from J, with 10 bases in between. The CDR3 loop is CASSFRGGNYGYTF. As DNA, the CDR3 is TGTGCCAGCAGCTTCCGGGGGGGAAACTATGGCTACACCTTC.

The V and J genes are TRBV5-1 and TRBJ2-7; the match to TRBD1 covers 7 bases. Germline V gene sequence: CDR1 SGHRS, CDR2 YFSETQ. The CDR3 spans 14 residues. The trim removed 4 bases at V and 0 bases at J, leaving 4 bases unmatched. As DNA, the CDR3 is TGCGCCAGCAGCAAGGGACAGAGCTCCTACGAGCAGTACTTC. Translated, it gives CASSKGQSSYEQYF.

The chain recombines TRBV9 with TRBJ1-2; no firm D call. With 0 bases removed from V and 5 bases from J, the gap between germline ends came to 17 bases. There are 16 residues in the CDR3. From germline, CDR1 is SGDLS and CDR2 YYNGEE. The CDR3 DNA reads TGTGCCAGCAGCGTAGGAATGGCCCCCGGAGGGTATGGCTACACCTTC. It is translated as CASSVGMAPGGYGYTF.

This clone has a handful of counts. The CDR3 sequence: CASSSPGLAGDYEQFF. CDR3 bases: TGTGCCAGCAGCTCCCCGGGACTAGCGGGAGATTATGAGCAGTTCTTC. This chain joins TRBV5-6 and TRBJ2-1; TRBD2 matches at 14 bases. The V and J ends lost 3 bases and 8 bases, in that order; junction bases with no gene match: 7. CDR3 length: 16 residues. Germline V gene data show CDR1 as SGHDT and CDR2 as YYEEEE.

The rearrangement uses TRBV5-1 and TRBJ1-2; D not resolved. CDR3 size: 17 residues. CDR1 and CDR2 from the germline V gene are SGHRS and YFSETQ. Trimming stripped 3 bases from V and 4 bases from J, with 22 bases between. The CDR3 loop reads CASSSAGGQDRSYGYTF. The CDR3 DNA follows: TGCGCCAGCAGCTCGGCGGGAGGGCAGGATCGTTCCTATGGCTACACCTTC. The full variable domain, with the rest looked up from reference TRBV5-1 and TRBJ1-2, is KAGVTQTPRYLIKTRGQQVTLSCSPISGHRSVSWYQQTPGQGLQFLFEYFSETQRNKGNFPGRFSGRQFSNSRSEMNVSTLELGDSALYLCASSSAGGQDRSYGYTFGSGTRLTVV.

The chain links TRBV4-2 to TRBJ1-2; 9 bases are shared with TRBD1. Germline V gives CDR1 LGHNA, CDR2 YNFKEQ. Losses at the gene ends were 1 base for V and 3 bases for J; bases not matched to a gene: 6. CDR3 length: 16 residues. The CDR3 DNA reads as TGTGCCAGCAGCCAAGGAAGAACAGGGGGCGACTATGGCTACACCTTC. The encoded protein is CASSQGRTGGDYGYTF.

V gene TRBV2 combines with J gene TRBJ1-1, with a weak D call TRBD1 (5 bases). Germline V lookup: CDR1 SNHLY, CDR2 FYNNEI. This CDR3 has 12 amino acids. The germline V and J ends were trimmed by 1 base and 11 bases, with 11 bases remaining between them. CDR3 loop: CASSEETAGAFF. In DNA, the CDR3 is TGTGCCAGCAGTGAAGAGACAGCCGGGGCTTTCTTT.

As regards this clone: One end of the junction does not line up with germline, which may come from a read error. The chain combines TRBV7-9 with TRBJ1-5, with no clear D. There are 18 residues in the CDR3. Germline V CDR1 and CDR2: SEHNR, FQNEAQ (reference sequence). Here the CDR3 reads CAISLEQAPDNSNQPQHF. The CDR3 DNA follows: TGTGCCATCAGCTTAGAGCAGGCGCCAGACAATAGCAATCAGCCCCAGCATTTT.

This chain uses TRBV20-1 with TRBJ1-2; 7 bases are a match to TRBD1. This CDR3 contains 11 residues. Germline CDR1 DFQATT, CDR2 SNEGSKA (reference sequence). J gave up 8 bases and V 6 bases, and 6 bases lay outside the gene matches. The CDR3 DNA sequence: TGCAGTGCCATACAGGGGAACGGCTACACCTTC. The encoded protein is CSAIQGNGYTF.